These T cell receptor beta chains were read from a single sample in a study of blood T cell repertoires in COVID-19. Generated by immunoSEQ multiplex PCR, the TCRdb table keeps only in-frame clones and is missing some. Among approximately 250,000 clones listed, roughly 85% were seen once. Sequencing was carried out using peripheral blood. All receptors derive from a man aged 50 to 59 with COVID-19, enrolled during active disease. CDR3s include the opening cysteine and the closing phenylalanine or tryptophan. D genes are given only for firm matches. Rows give clone size only sometimes, using once, few, many, or a class for an expanded clone.

v_call	d_call	clone_size	j_call	cdr3_aa	cdr3_nt
TRBV18	-	-	TRBJ1-2	CASSPTQETYGYTF	TGTGCCAGCTCCCCTACACAGGAGACCTATGGCTACACCTTC
TRBV5-1	TRBD1	-	TRBJ1-4	CASSPAGTETTRVFF	TGCGCCAGCAGCCCCGCCGGGACAGAAACTACGAGGGTGTTTTTT
TRBV6-7	TRBD1	-	TRBJ1-1	CARKGGPRLNTEAFF	TGTGCCAGAAAAGGGGGCCCACGCTTGAACACTGAAGCTTTCTTT
TRBV7-8	-	-	TRBJ1-2	CASSPTSPGRDGYTF	TGTGCCAGCAGCCCCACCTCCCCCGGCAGGGATGGCTACACCTTC
TRBV5-1	TRBD1	many	TRBJ2-3	CASSGTGRTDTQYF	TGCGCCAGCAGCGGGACAGGGCGCACAGATACGCAGTATTTT
TRBV29-1	-	-	TRBJ2-7	CSVGGEGGSYEQYF	TGCAGCGTTGGAGGGGAAGGGGGATCCTACGAGCAGTACTTC
TRBV5-4	-	-	TRBJ2-1	CASSFTTVNEQFF	TGTGCCAGCAGCTTCACAACAGTCAATGAGCAGTTCTTC
TRBV7-8	-	-	TRBJ1-6	CASRGTESSYNSPLHF	TGTGCCAGCAGAGGGACTGAGAGCTCCTATAATTCACCCCTCCACTTT
TRBV7-2	TRBD2	-	TRBJ2-1	CASSLSGGGAPNEQFF	TGTGCCAGCAGCTTATCTGGCGGGGGGGCCCCCAATGAGCAGTTCTTC
TRBV27	-	-	TRBJ1-6	CASSLGPSPLHF	TGTGCCAGCAGTTTAGGGCCTTCACCCCTCCACTTT
TRBV19	-	-	TRBJ2-6	CASSTATGANVLTF	TGTGCCAGTAGCACAGCTACTGGGGCCAACGTCCTGACTTTC
TRBV5-1	-	-	TRBJ2-1	CASSLYSGNEQFF	TGCGCCAGCAGCTTGTATAGCGGAAATGAGCAGTTCTTC
TRBV18	-	-	TRBJ1-2	CASSPTQGFGYGYTF	TGTGCCAGCTCACCAACCCAGGGATTTGGCTATGGCTACACCTTC
TRBV13	-	-	TRBJ1-2	CASSLGLVYRPNYGYTF	TGTGCCAGCAGCTTAGGCCTCGTATACAGGCCCAACTATGGCTACACCTTC
TRBV2	-	-	TRBJ1-5	CASSERARVAQPQHF	TGTGCCAGCAGTGAACGGGCCAGGGTGGCCCAGCCCCAGCATTTT
TRBV7-6	TRBD1	-	TRBJ1-6	CASSYGEPRGASPLHF	TGTGCCAGCAGCTACGGAGAGCCCAGGGGGGCCTCACCCCTCCACTTT
TRBV6-6	TRBD1	-	TRBJ1-1	CAITLGDRNTEAFF	TGTGCCATCACCCTAGGGGACAGAAACACTGAAGCTTTCTTT
TRBV11-3	-	-	TRBJ1-1	CASSLRGTATEAFF	TGTGCCAGCAGCTTACGCGGGACCGCTACTGAAGCTTTCTTT
TRBV28	TRBD1	-	TRBJ1-1	CASSPRDRGFSDTEAFF	TGTGCCAGCAGTCCCCGGGACAGGGGGTTTTCGGACACTGAAGCTTTCTTT
TRBV2	TRBD1	-	TRBJ2-7	CASRAGTGGGEQYF	TGTGCCAGCAGAGCCGGGACAGGGGGGGGCGAGCAGTACTTC
TRBV11-2	-	once	TRBJ2-7	CASSRPAAGVVSYEQYF	TGTGCCAGCAGCCGCCCCGCCGCAGGTGTCGTATCCTACGAGCAGTACTTC
TRBV5-4	TRBD2	many	TRBJ2-1	CASSLKRGGYEQFF	TGTGCCAGCAGCTTGAAGCGGGGGGGGTATGAGCAGTTCTTC